The present T cell receptor beta chain was sequenced within a study of neurological immune-mediated disorders. Trimming removed 2 bases from V and 1 base from J, with 12 bases in between. The CDR3 spans 15 residues. Germline CDR1 reads SGHRS; CDR2 reads YFSETQ. TCRdb analysed the 5' RACE reads with MiXCR anew, one entry per CDR3 protein. This sample yields 75,000 to 85,000 distinct CDR3 sequences, of which approximately 17% are seen a single time; less than 20% belongs to the top ten. The clonotype comes from a woman aged 40-49 years in good health. J is TRBJ2-5 and V is TRBV5-1; D might be TRBD2 (6 bases). Specimen: PBMCs. CDR3 protein: CASSFGRGSQETQYF. CDR3 in DNA: TGCGCCAGCAGCTTCGGTCGGGGGAGCCAAGAGACCCAGTACTTC.